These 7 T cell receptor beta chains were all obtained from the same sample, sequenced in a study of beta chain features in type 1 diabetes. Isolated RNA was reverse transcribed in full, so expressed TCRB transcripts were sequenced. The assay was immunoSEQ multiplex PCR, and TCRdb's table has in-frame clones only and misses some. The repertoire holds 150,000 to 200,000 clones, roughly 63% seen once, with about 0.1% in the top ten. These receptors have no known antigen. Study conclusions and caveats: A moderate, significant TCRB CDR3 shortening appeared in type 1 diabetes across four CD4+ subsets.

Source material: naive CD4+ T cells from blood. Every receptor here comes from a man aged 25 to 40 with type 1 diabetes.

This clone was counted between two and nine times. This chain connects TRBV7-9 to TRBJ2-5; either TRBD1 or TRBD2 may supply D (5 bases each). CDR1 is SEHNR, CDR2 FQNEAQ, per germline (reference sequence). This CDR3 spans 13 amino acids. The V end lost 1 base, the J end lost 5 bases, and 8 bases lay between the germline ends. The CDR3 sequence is CASSLVGVETQYF. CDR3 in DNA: TGTGCCAGCAGCTTAGTGGGGGTCGAGACCCAGTACTTC.

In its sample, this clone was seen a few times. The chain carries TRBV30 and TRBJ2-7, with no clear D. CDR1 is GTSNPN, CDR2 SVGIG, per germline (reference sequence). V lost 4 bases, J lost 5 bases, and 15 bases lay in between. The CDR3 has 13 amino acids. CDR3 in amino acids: CAWTRPPRHEQYF. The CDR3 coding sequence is TGTGCCTGGACTCGCCCCCCAAGGCACGAGCAGTACTTC. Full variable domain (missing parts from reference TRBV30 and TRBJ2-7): SQTIHQWPATLVQPVGSPLSLECTVEGTSNPNLYWYRQAAGRGLQLLFYSVGIGQISSEVPQNLSASRPQDRQFILSSKKLLLSDSGFYLCAWTRPPRHEQYFGPGTRLTVT.

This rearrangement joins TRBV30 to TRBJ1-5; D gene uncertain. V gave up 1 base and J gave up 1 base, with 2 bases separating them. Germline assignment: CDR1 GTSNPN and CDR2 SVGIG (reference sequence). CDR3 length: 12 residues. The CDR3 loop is CAWSGSNQPQHF. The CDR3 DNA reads TGTGCCTGGAGTGGGAGCAATCAGCCCCAGCATTTT.

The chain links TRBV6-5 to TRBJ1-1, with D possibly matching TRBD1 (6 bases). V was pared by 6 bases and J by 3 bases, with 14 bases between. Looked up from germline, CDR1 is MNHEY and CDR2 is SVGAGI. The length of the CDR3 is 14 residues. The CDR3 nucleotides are TGTGCCAGCAGAAGGACAGCAGGCCACACTGAAGCTTTCTTT. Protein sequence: CASRRTAGHTEAFF.

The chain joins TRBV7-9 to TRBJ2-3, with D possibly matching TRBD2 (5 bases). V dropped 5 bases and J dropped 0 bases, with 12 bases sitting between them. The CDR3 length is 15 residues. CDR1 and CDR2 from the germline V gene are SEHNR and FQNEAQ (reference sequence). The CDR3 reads CASSRPGLSTDTQYF. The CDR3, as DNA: TGTGCCAGCAGCCGGCCGGGGTTAAGCACAGATACGCAGTATTTT.

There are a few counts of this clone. CDR3 sequence: CASRMGPQETQYF. The DNA of the CDR3 is TGCGCCAGCAGGATGGGCCCCCAAGAGACCCAGTACTTC. This chain uses TRBV5-1 with TRBJ2-5; D gene ambiguous. The V gene's germline CDR1 is SGHRS and CDR2 YFSETQ. Trimming cost V 5 bases and J 1 base, with 9 bases left between them. The CDR3 runs to 13 residues.

CDR3 sequence (DNA): TGTGCCAGCAGCTCGAATGACAGGGTGGATGGCTACACCTTC. This encodes CASSSNDRVDGYTF. The chain employs TRBV5-4 and TRBJ1-2; TRBD1 aligns across 7 bases. The CDR3 is 14 amino acids. V lost 3 bases, J lost 6 bases, and 8 bases stayed unmatched. Germline lookup yields CDR1 SGHNT and CDR2 YYREEE (reference sequence).